The 32 T cell receptor beta chains in this list originate from one sample, sequenced in a study of T cells in Graves' hyperthyroidism and ophthalmopathy. Amplified regions were TCR beta CDR3 sequences from RNA transcripts. The HTBI set primed first-round TCR CDR3 RT-PCR. TCRdb fed the multiplex PCR reads into MiXCR, producing one record per CDR3 protein. This sample has about 600,000 distinct CDR3 sequences, with roughly a sixth found just once. Sequencing input: blood. All receptors derive from a woman in her forties with Graves' ophthalmopathy.

This clonotype was counted at least ten times. The V gene is TRBV13, the J gene TRBJ2-1, with D tentatively TRBD2 (5 bases). Germline V gene sequence: CDR1 PRHDT, CDR2 FYEKMQ (reference sequence). Trimming removed 8 bases at V and 5 bases at J, with 13 bases between. This CDR3 is 13 amino acids long. CDR3 bases: TGTGCCAGCCACCGTGGACTCAACAATGAGCAGTTCTTC. This sequence encodes CASHRGLNNEQFF.

In nucleotides, the CDR3 is TGTGCCAGCAGTGAAGAACCGGGGGGCCAGGCCACTGGGGCCAACGTCCTGACTTTC. Protein product: CASSEEPGGQATGANVLTF. The chain combines TRBV2 with TRBJ2-6; D is possibly TRBD2 (7 bases). In germline, CDR1 is SNHLY, CDR2 FYNNEI. Between the trimmed V and J ends, which lost 1 base and 2 bases, there was a span of 18 bases. This CDR3 is 19 amino acids long.

This clonotype occurred many times. The chain uses TRBV28 and TRBJ1-1, with D perhaps matching TRBD1 (5 bases). Germline lookup yields CDR1 MDHEN and CDR2 SYDVKM. The V gene lost 4 bases and the J gene lost 0 bases, with 18 bases spanning the gap. CDR3 length equals 17 residues. The CDR3 loop is CASSSGRMIRVNTEAFF. CDR3 nucleotide sequence: TGTGCCAGCAGTTCCGGGCGGATGATCAGGGTGAACACTGAAGCTTTCTTT.

This clonotype was detected ten times or more. The chain recombines TRBV2 with TRBJ2-7, with D perhaps matching TRBD1 (5 bases). CDR3 length: 14 residues. Germline V gives CDR1 SNHLY, CDR2 FYNNEI. V was cut by 8 bases and J by 7 bases, with 21 bases left in between. CDR3 bases: TGTGCCAGCGGGTCACCGACAGTCCCTACGGAGCAGTACTTC. Its protein is CASGSPTVPTEQYF.

This clonotype was picked up a small number of times. The J gene is TRBJ2-5, the V gene TRBV4-1, with 7 positions matching TRBD1. Germline V lookup: CDR1 MGHRA, CDR2 YSYEKL. The CDR3 runs to 15 residues. Trimming at V came to 4 bases and at J to 5 bases, leaving 10 bases not matched to a gene. In DNA form, the CDR3 reads TGCGCCAGCAGCCCCCGGGACAGAGCAGGGGAGACCCAGTACTTC. This translates into CASSPRDRAGETQYF.

Comments on this clonotype: This sequence may be a read error, since a much larger clone differs from it by one base. This sequence joins TRBV3-1 and TRBJ2-1, with 7 positions matching TRBD1. Trimming cost V 6 bases and J 4 bases; bases outside gene matches: 3. CDR3 length equals 13 residues. Germline V gene lookup returns CDR1 LGHDT and CDR2 YNNKEL (reference sequence). The CDR3 DNA sequence: TGTGCCAGCAGGCGACAGGGATACAATGAGCAGTTCTTC. This codes for CASRRQGYNEQFF.

This clonotype was detected many times. V gene TRBV29-1 combines with J gene TRBJ1-1; D is unclear. The CDR3 covers 13 residues. Germline values: CDR1 SQVTM, CDR2 ANQGSEA. V was cut by 4 bases and J by 7 bases, with 16 bases left in between. CDR3 sequence: CSVGRAMRDEAFF. DNA for the CDR3: TGCAGCGTTGGAAGGGCAATGAGGGATGAAGCTTTCTTT.

The V call is TRBV13, the J call TRBJ1-6, with 7 nucleotides matching TRBD1. J lost 8 bases, V lost 3 bases, and 4 bases had no gene match. Germline values: CDR1 PRHDT, CDR2 FYEKMQ (reference sequence). This CDR3 is 14 amino acids long. This CDR3 is CASSLGQKHSPLHF. Written as DNA, the CDR3 is TGTGCCAGCAGCTTGGGACAGAAACATTCACCCCTCCACTTT.

This clonotype appeared a few times. The chain links TRBV19 to TRBJ1-5, with 8 bases that match TRBD1. The CDR3 totals 14 residues. Trimming cost V 5 bases and J 6 bases; bases outside gene matches: 6. CDR1 is LNHDA, CDR2 SQIVND, per germline (reference sequence). The CDR3 spells CASSVRTGFQPQHF. The CDR3 coding sequence is TGTGCCAGTAGTGTTCGGACAGGGTTTCAGCCCCAGCATTTT.

This clonotype has ten or more counts. The CDR3: CASSRGGIRSDTQYF. The DNA for the CDR3 is TGTGCCAGCAGCCGGGGGGGGATAAGATCAGATACGCAGTATTTT. This chain joins TRBV7-8 and TRBJ2-3, with 8 positions matching TRBD2. The germline V gene has CDR1 SGHVS and CDR2 FQNEAQ. The CDR3 loop spans 15 amino acids. V shed 5 bases and J 4 bases; nucleotides not matched to a gene: 8.

There are a few counts of this clonotype. The chain is built from TRBV6-1 and TRBJ2-5, with 11 bases lining up with TRBD1. V shed 5 bases, J shed 5 bases, and the junction held 10 bases outside the gene matches. The CDR3 runs to 16 residues. The germline CDR1 and CDR2 sequences are MNHNS and SASEGT. The CDR3 DNA is TGTGCCAGCAGTAGCGCGGACAGGGGGCCTTGGGAGACCCAGTACTTC. Encoded protein: CASSSADRGPWETQYF.

In its sample, this clonotype was seen once. V usage is TRBV6-1 and J usage is TRBJ2-2, with no clear D. Between the trimmed V and J ends, which lost 8 bases and 1 base, there was a span of 8 bases. This CDR3 is built from 13 residues. The V gene's germline CDR1 is MNHNS and CDR2 SASEGT. The DNA of the CDR3 is TGTGCCAGCTGGGCAGGGAACACCGGGGAGCTGTTTTTT. It translates to CASWAGNTGELFF.

This clonotype was picked up a small number of times. The chain combines TRBV10-1 with TRBJ1-1; D is unclear. The V end lost 3 bases, the J end lost 1 base, and 9 bases lay between the germline ends. Germline V CDR1 and CDR2: WNHNN, SYGVQD (reference sequence). The CDR3 totals 14 residues. This CDR3 reads CASSERAENTEAFF. In nucleotides, the CDR3 is TGCGCCAGCAGTGAACGGGCTGAGAACACTGAAGCTTTCTTT.

This clonotype has a count of ten or more. CDR3 loop: CSASNGANVLTF. The CDR3, as DNA: TGCAGTGCTTCGAATGGGGCCAACGTCCTGACTTTC. This sequence joins TRBV20-1 and TRBJ2-6; D is unresolved. Germline CDR1 reads DFQATT; CDR2 reads SNEGSKA (reference sequence). The CDR3 runs to 12 residues. With 5 bases removed from V and 3 bases from J, the gap between germline ends came to 5 bases.

The chain employs TRBV11-2 and TRBJ1-1; no reliable D call. V lost 3 bases, J lost 7 bases, and 6 bases lay in between. The CDR3 is 11 amino acids. CDR1 is SGHAT and CDR2 is FQNNGV in the germline V gene. The CDR3 loop reads CASSFGYEAFF. CDR3 bases: TGTGCCAGCAGCTTCGGGTATGAAGCTTTCTTT.

In its sample, this clonotype was seen many times. The gene calls are TRBV7-9 and TRBJ1-1, with D perhaps matching TRBD1 (5 bases). Trimming shortened V by 7 bases and J by 10 bases, and 16 bases separated the two germline ends. The CDR3 spans 12 residues. The germline gives CDR1 SEHNR, CDR2 FQNEAQ (reference sequence). The chain's CDR3 is CASTQVGRGAFF. In nucleotides, the CDR3 is TGTGCCAGCACCCAAGTGGGGAGGGGAGCTTTCTTT.

This clonotype showed up just a few times. V usage is TRBV5-1 and J usage is TRBJ2-3; TRBD1 agrees at 9 bases. Germline V CDR1 and CDR2: SGHRS, YFSETQ. V dropped 0 bases and J dropped 3; count of bases not matched to a gene: 5. This CDR3 comprises 16 residues. The DNA of the CDR3 is TGCGCCAGCAGCTTGGCTGGGACAGGGAATACAGATACGCAGTATTTT. It is translated as CASSLAGTGNTDTQYF.

This clonotype was found many times. CDR3 sequence (DNA): TGTGCCAGCAGTTTATACCGGCTCACCTATGGCTACACCTTC. Encoded protein: CASSLYRLTYGYTF. The J gene is TRBJ1-2, the V gene TRBV28; D not certain. CDR3 length equals 14 residues. V shed 1 base and J shed 4 bases, with 10 bases lying between them. CDR1 MDHEN and CDR2 SYDVKM come from the germline V gene.

This clonotype occurred many times. The chain couples TRBV20-1 to TRBJ2-2; maybe TRBD2 (5 bases). Trimming stripped 2 bases from V and 0 bases from J, with 16 bases between. The length of the CDR3 is 17 residues. CDR1 is DFQATT and CDR2 is SNEGSKA in the germline V gene (reference sequence). CDR3 residues: CSARTLRRGTNTGELFF. CDR3 DNA sequence: TGCAGTGCTAGAACCCTTCGACGGGGAACGAACACCGGGGAGCTGTTTTTT.

This chain joins TRBV11-2 and TRBJ2-7; 10 bases fit TRBD2. The germline CDR1 and CDR2 sequences are SGHAT and FQNNGV. V gave up 0 bases and J gave up 3 bases; unmatched junction bases: 8. This CDR3 is built from 17 residues. The CDR3 protein is CASSLDPRASGSYEQYF. As DNA, the CDR3 is TGTGCCAGCAGCTTAGACCCCCGGGCTAGCGGGAGCTACGAGCAGTACTTC.

In its sample, this clonotype was seen many times. The chain combines TRBV11-2 with TRBJ1-1; 7 nucleotides match TRBD1. The germline V gene encodes CDR1 SGHAT and CDR2 FQNNGV. This CDR3 spans 17 amino acids. V was clipped by 4 bases and J by 4 bases; unmatched bases: 15. This CDR3 reads CASSSRWQGDLVTEAFF. CDR3 coding DNA: TGTGCCAGCAGCTCTAGATGGCAGGGGGATCTTGTCACTGAAGCTTTCTTT.

The gene calls are TRBV7-9 and TRBJ1-3; D gene ambiguous. This CDR3 contains 16 residues. V lost 0 bases, J lost 0 bases, and 9 bases lay in between. Germline V lookup: CDR1 SEHNR, CDR2 FQNEAQ (reference sequence). The CDR3 coding sequence is TGTGCCAGCAGCTTAGCACAGCCTAGCTCTGGAAACACCATATATTTT. Its translation is CASSLAQPSSGNTIYF. Full variable domain (remainder filled in from reference TRBV7-9 and TRBJ1-3): DTGVSQNPRHKITKRGQNVTFRCDPISEHNRLYWYRQTLGQGPEFLTYFQNEAQLEKSRLLSDRFSAERPKGSFSTLEIQRTEQGDSAMYLCASSLAQPSSGNTIYFGEGSWLTVV.

Of note for this clonotype: Since a much larger clone is just one base distant, this may be a read error. The chain combines TRBV6-1 with TRBJ2-3; possible D gene TRBD1, 5 bases. There are 12 residues in the CDR3. From germline, CDR1 is MNHNS and CDR2 SASEGT. V dropped 5 bases and J dropped 6 bases, with 9 bases sitting between them. CDR3 nucleotide sequence: TGTGCCAGCAGTCATAAGGGGGATACGCAGTATTTT. It yields the protein CASSHKGDTQYF.

Here the CDR3 DNA reads TGTGCCAGCTCACAGCCGGGAGCGGGGCAAGAGACCCAGTACTTC. Its translation is CASSQPGAGQETQYF. This chain joins TRBV18 and TRBJ2-5, with 7 bases that match TRBD2. Germline CDR1 reads KGHSH; CDR2 reads LQKENI. The J segment lost 2 bases and the V segment lost 4 bases, leaving 7 bases of the junction unmatched. The CDR3 covers 15 residues.

V is TRBV29-1 and J is TRBJ1-2; a possible D gene is TRBD1 (5 bases). This CDR3 region has 15 residues. V dropped 1 base and J dropped 8 bases, with 20 bases sitting between them. The germline V gene encodes CDR1 SQVTM and CDR2 ANQGSEA. The DNA of the CDR3 is TGCAGCGTTGAAGCTCAGGACACCCAGAGGGGCGGCTACACCTTC. The encoded protein is CSVEAQDTQRGGYTF.

This clonotype was counted ten times or more. The rearrangement uses TRBV5-1 and TRBJ2-3, with 9 bases matching TRBD2. Germline CDR1 and CDR2: SGHRS and YFSETQ. V was clipped by 3 bases and J by 4 bases; unmatched bases: 3. The CDR3 extends over 14 amino acids. CDR3 amino acids: CASSYSGSADTQYF. The CDR3 bases are TGCGCCAGCAGCTATAGCGGGAGCGCAGATACGCAGTATTTT.

At least ten counts were recorded for this clonotype. The chain joins TRBV12-3 or TRBV12-4 to TRBJ2-1, with D unclear. The CDR3 has 17 residues. The V and J ends lost 5 bases and 6 bases respectively, with 23 bases between them. The CDR3 here is CASSRALGPPTSNEQFF. The CDR3 bases are TGTGCCAGCAGTCGCGCCTTAGGCCCTCCCACCAGCAATGAGCAGTTCTTC.

In this sample, this clonotype turned up many times. The V and J genes are TRBV3-1 and TRBJ1-1; D is unclear. Between the trimmed V and J ends, which lost 0 bases and 6 bases, there was a span of 5 bases. Germline V CDR1 and CDR2: LGHDT, YNNKEL (reference sequence). The CDR3 contains 12 residues. CDR3 residues: CASSQDQAEAFF. CDR3 DNA: TGTGCCAGCAGCCAAGATCAGGCTGAAGCTTTCTTT.

This clonotype was picked up a small number of times. This rearrangement joins TRBV6-1 to TRBJ1-5; 8 bases map to TRBD1. The germline gives CDR1 MNHNS, CDR2 SASEGT. The V segment lost 5 bases and the J segment 5 bases; nucleotides outside the gene matches: 8. The CDR3 extends over 15 amino acids. The CDR3 bases are TGTGCCAGCAGTAACGGTGGACAGGGCTATCAGCCCCAGCATTTT. It encodes CASSNGGQGYQPQHF.

The table lists this clonotype with a few counts. V is TRBV14 and J is TRBJ1-2; D is unclear. The CDR3 length is 14 residues. Trimming pared 1 base from V and 7 bases from J, leaving 13 bases between. Looked up from germline, CDR1 is SGHDN and CDR2 is FVKESK. For the CDR3, the DNA is TGTGCCAGCAGCCAAGTCGGGGTAGGGTCTGGCTACACCTTC. This translates into CASSQVGVGSGYTF.

V gene TRBV28 combines with J gene TRBJ2-4; D possibly corresponds to TRBD1 (6 bases). Trimming removed 3 bases from V and 0 bases from J, with 9 bases in between. Germline V CDR1 and CDR2: MDHEN, SYDVKM. The CDR3 is made up of 15 amino acids. The CDR3 sequence: CASSFRGLAKNIQYF. The CDR3 DNA reads as TGTGCCAGCAGTTTCAGGGGCCTAGCCAAAAACATTCAGTACTTC. The variable domain in full, with the rest retrieved from reference TRBV28 and TRBJ2-4, is DVKVTQSSRYLVKRTGEKVFLECVQDMDHENMFWYRQDPGLGLRLIYFSYDVKMKEKGDIPEGYSVSREKKERFSLILESASTNQTSMYLCASSFRGLAKNIQYFGAGTRLSVL.

The chain combines TRBV19 with TRBJ2-3; no reliable D call. This CDR3 region has 13 residues. Trimming removed 7 bases from V and 6 bases from J, with 14 bases in between. Germline V gene lookup returns CDR1 LNHDA and CDR2 SQIVND (reference sequence). The CDR3 is CASMVNTHDTQYF. The CDR3 DNA reads TGTGCCAGTATGGTTAACACCCACGATACGCAGTATTTT.